A selection of T cell receptor beta chains follows, all from one sample in a study of cytomegalovirus exposure and HLA in healthy donors. Here immunoSEQ multiplex PCR was the method, and the copy in TCRdb shows in-frame clones only, minus some. The sample has just over 150,000 clones; around 83% are singletons. The sequenced material came from PBMCs. These receptors all stem from a woman aged 18-35 years in good health and CMV-seronegative. Each CDR3 is given with its conserved first and last residue. The D gene is left open where the match is weak. Clone size is shown for a subset of rows, as once, few, many or a class of expanded clone.

TRBV21-1	-	-	13	CASSGRQGTTQYF
TRBV28	-	TRBD2	15	CASSPGGDNAYEQYF
TRBV4-3	-	-	13	CASSQVVSYEQYF
TRBV27	-	TRBD1	16	CASSLSGTGRNYGYTF
TRBV6-4	-	-	14	CASSVRAGADTQYF
TRBV28	-	TRBD1	17	CASSSTGQGRANYGYTF
TRBV5-1	-	TRBD2	17	CASSFRLAGVGYNEQFF
TRBV27	-	TRBD2	14	CASKTSGGGGELFF
TRBV4-2	-	-	15	CASSQEAGQADGYTF
TRBV6-4	many	TRBD2	15	CASSDSTSGSYEQYF
TRBV10-3	-	-	14	CAISEVADSYEQYF
TRBV2	-	TRBD2	20	CASSESGRGGAVGLQETQYF
TRBV9	-	TRBD1	14	CASTGQGGNYGYTF
TRBV5-1	-	TRBD2	15	CASSFQAGGNDEQFF
TRBV2	once	-	14	CASSEPDSPYEQYF
TRBV7-9	-	-	13	CASSWRGTYEQYF
TRBV7-2	-	-	17	CASSLRGALSGANVLTF
TRBV5-8	once	-	13	CASGTGGQQPQHF
TRBV7-9	-	-	16	CASSARRSSGANVLTF
TRBV16	-	-	16	CASSQDSPSYNSPLHF
TRBV29-1	-	-	12	CSVVETAYEQYF
TRBV2	-	-	12	CAGGGGMGTQYF
TRBV5-8	few	-	18	CASSHLGGVYPPTDTQYF
TRBV4-1	-	TRBD1	15	CASSLRDSAAETQYF
TRBV18	few	TRBD1	17	CASSPILTGVDTGELFF
TRBV11-2	-	TRBD1	16	CASSLLPGQVTDTQYF
TRBV10-1	-	-	15	CASRGDSAVTGELFF
TRBV2	-	-	14	CASLEQAGRFGQYF
TRBV12-5	once	TRBD2	20	CASGLVPRTSGRTPYNEQFF
TRBV4-2	-	TRBD1	17	CASSQDWGQETTDTQYF
TRBV2	-	-	14	CASSTTPANYGYTF
TRBV5-4	-	-	14	CASSLWLVDNEQFF
TRBV7-7	-	-	13	CASSLSGNNEQFF
TRBV6-5	-	-	14	CASSRAKGASPLHF
TRBV5-1	few	-	14	CASSRTPAGDTQYF
TRBV5-1	once	-	12	CASSPDFDEQFF
TRBV2	few	TRBD2	11	CASSELSGRNF
TRBV5-1	-	TRBD1	16	CASSSSPDRATGELFF
TRBV5-1	-	TRBD1	18	CASSSGQGVSPSTDTQYF
TRBV20-1	-	TRBD1	11	CSARTGSEQYF
TRBV28	-	-	14	CASSLRGGRTEAFF
TRBV7-7	-	-	13	CASSSNPGDTIYF
TRBV5-1	-	TRBD2	14	CASRGGTFQETQYF
TRBV18	-	-	13	CASSPGVEGGYTF
TRBV11-3	few	TRBD2	17	CASSLGASGTQADTQYF
TRBV2	-	TRBD1	14	CASSPAPGGHGYTF
TRBV19	once	TRBD1	18	CASSSGTGWLQEDSPLHF
TRBV10-3	-	TRBD1	15	CAISFRGNSGNTIYF
TRBV6-1	few	TRBD1	15	CASSLQGANTGELFF
TRBV29-1	-	TRBD1	13	CSVETGGLETQYF
TRBV19	-	TRBD1	14	CASSILPGGYEQYF
TRBV28	-	TRBD1	14	CASSLGQKNQPQHF
TRBV4-2	-	-	15	CASSQENSEPYEQFF
TRBV7-3	-	-	15	CASSLEVTAYNEQFF
TRBV4-3	few	-	16	CASSQEGSGSGNTIYF
TRBV7-2	-	-	13	CASSPRGDDEQFF
TRBV7-3	-	-	14	CASSLTGGGETQYF
TRBV18	-	-	14	CASSPRGGGNEQYF
TRBV7-9	-	-	16	CSSSLGPTGSRGELFF
TRBV6-1	-	TRBD1	14	CASSSRQGSYEQYF